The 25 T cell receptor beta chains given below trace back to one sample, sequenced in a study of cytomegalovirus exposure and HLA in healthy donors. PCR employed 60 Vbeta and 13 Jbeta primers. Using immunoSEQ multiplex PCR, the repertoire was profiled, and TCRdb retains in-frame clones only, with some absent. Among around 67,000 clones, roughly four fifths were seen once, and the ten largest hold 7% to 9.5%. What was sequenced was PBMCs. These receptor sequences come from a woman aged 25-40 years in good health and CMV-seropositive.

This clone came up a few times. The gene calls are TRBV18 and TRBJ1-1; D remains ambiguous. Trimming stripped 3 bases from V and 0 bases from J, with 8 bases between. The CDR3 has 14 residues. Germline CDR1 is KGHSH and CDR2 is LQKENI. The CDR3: CASSPTAMNTEAFF. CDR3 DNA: TGTGCCAGCTCACCTACTGCTATGAACACTGAAGCTTTCTTT.

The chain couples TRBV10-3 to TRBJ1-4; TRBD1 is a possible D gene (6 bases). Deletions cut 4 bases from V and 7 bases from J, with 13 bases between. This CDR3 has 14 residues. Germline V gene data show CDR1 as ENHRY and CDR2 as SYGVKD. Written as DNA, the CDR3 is TGTGCCATCAGTGGGAACATAGGGGGTGAAAAACTGTTTTTT. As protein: CAISGNIGGEKLFF.

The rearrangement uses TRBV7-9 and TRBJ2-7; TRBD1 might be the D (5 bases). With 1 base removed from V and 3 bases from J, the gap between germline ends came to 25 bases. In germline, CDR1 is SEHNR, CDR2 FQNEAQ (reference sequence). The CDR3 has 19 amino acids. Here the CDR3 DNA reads TGTGCCAGCAGCTTAGTCACAGGTAGGGCCCGCCGCGACCTCTACGAGCAGTACTTC. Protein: CASSLVTGRARRDLYEQYF. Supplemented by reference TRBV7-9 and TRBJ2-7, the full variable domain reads DTGVSQNPRHKITKRGQNVTFRCDPISEHNRLYWYRQTLGQGPEFLTYFQNEAQLEKSRLLSDRFSAERPKGSFSTLEIQRTEQGDSAMYLCASSLVTGRARRDLYEQYFGPGTRLTVT.

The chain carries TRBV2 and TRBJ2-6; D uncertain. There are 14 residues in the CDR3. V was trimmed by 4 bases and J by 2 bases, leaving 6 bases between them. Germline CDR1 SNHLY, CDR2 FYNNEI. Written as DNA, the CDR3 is TGTGCCAGCAGTGCACAAACTGGGGCCAACGTCCTGACTTTC. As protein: CASSAQTGANVLTF.

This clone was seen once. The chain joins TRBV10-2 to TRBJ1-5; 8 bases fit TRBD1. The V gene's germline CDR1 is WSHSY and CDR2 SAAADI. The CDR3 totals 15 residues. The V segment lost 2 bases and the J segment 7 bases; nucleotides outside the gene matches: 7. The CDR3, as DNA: TGCGCCAGCAGTGAGCCAGGGGGCGTGGGGCAGCCCCAGCATTTT. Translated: CASSEPGGVGQPQHF.

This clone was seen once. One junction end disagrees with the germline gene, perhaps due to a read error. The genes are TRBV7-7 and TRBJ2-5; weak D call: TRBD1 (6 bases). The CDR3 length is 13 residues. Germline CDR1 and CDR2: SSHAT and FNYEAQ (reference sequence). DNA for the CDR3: TGTGCTAGCAGCCCAAGGACAGCGGAGACCCAGTACTTC. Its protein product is CASSPRTAETQYF.

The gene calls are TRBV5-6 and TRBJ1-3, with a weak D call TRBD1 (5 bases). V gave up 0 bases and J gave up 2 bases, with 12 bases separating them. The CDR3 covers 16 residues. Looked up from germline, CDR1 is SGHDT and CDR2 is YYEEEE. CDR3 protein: CASSLVMGGTGNTIYF. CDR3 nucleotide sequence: TGTGCCAGCAGCTTGGTGATGGGGGGAACTGGAAACACCATATATTTT.

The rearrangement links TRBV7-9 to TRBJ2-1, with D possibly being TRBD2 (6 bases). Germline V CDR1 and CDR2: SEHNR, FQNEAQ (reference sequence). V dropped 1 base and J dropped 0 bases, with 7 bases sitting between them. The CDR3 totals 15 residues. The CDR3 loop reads CASSLGRGSYNEQFF. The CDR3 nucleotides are TGTGCCAGCAGCTTAGGGAGGGGCTCCTACAATGAGCAGTTCTTC.

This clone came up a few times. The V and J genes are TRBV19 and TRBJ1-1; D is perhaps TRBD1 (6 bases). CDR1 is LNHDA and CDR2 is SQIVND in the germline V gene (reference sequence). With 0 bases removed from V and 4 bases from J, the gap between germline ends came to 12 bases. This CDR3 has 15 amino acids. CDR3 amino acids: CASSIDQGPGTEAFF. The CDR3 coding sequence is TGTGCCAGTAGTATAGATCAGGGGCCCGGCACTGAAGCTTTCTTT.

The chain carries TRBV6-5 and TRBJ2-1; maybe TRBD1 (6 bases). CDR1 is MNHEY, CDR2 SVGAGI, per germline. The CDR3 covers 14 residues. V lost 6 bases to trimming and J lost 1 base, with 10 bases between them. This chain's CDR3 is CASRRGGSYNEQFF. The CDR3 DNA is TGTGCCAGCAGAAGAGGGGGTTCCTACAATGAGCAGTTCTTC.

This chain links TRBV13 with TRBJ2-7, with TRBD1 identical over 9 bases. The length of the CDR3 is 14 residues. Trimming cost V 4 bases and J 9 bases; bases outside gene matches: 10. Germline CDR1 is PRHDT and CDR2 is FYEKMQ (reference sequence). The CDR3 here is CASSSGTGRLGQYF. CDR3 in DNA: TGTGCCAGCAGCTCCGGGACAGGGAGACTAGGGCAGTACTTC.

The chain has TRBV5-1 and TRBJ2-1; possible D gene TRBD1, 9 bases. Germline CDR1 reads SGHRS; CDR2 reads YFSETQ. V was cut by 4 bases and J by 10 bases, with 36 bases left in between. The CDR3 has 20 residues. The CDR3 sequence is CASSPLENTGGGGGRKEQFF. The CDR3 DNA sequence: TGCGCCAGCAGCCCCCTTGAAAACACAGGGGGCGGTGGCGGGAGGAAGGAGCAGTTCTTC.

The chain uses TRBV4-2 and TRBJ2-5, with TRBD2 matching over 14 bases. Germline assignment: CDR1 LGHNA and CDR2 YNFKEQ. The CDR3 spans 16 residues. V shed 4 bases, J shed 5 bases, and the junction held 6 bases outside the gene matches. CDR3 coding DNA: TGTGCCAGCAGCCCGGGACTAGCGGGAGTCGAGGAGACCCAGTACTTC. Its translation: CASSPGLAGVEETQYF.

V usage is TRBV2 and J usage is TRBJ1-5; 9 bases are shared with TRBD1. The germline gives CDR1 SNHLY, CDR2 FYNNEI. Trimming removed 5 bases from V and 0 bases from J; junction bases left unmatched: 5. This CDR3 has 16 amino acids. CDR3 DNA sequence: TGTGCCAGCAGTTTTCGACAGGGGGGTAGCAATCAGCCCCAGCATTTT. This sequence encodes CASSFRQGGSNQPQHF.

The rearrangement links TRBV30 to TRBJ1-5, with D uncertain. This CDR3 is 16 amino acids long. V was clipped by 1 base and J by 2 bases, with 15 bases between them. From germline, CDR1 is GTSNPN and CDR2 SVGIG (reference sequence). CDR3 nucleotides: TGTGCCTGGAGTGCCAAGAGCCTGAGGGGCAATCAGCCCCAGCATTTT. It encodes CAWSAKSLRGNQPQHF.

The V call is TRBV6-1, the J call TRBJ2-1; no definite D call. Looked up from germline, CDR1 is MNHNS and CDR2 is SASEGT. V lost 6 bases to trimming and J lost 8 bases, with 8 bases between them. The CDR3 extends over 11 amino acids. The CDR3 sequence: CASSLADEQFF. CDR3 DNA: TGTGCCAGCAGCCTTGCGGATGAGCAGTTCTTC.

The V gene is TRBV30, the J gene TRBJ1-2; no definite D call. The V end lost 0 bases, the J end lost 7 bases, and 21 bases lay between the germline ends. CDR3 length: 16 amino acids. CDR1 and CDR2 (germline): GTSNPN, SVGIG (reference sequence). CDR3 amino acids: CAWSVLGAYREGGYTF. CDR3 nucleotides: TGTGCCTGGAGTGTACTTGGAGCCTATCGAGAGGGTGGCTACACCTTC.

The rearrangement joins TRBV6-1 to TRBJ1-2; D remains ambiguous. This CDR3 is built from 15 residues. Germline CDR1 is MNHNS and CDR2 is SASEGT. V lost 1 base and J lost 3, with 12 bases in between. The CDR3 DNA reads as TGTGCCAGCAGTGAAGGACCAAATCGGGACTATGGCTACACCTTC. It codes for CASSEGPNRDYGYTF.

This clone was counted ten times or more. CDR3 loop: CASRVDPGGGYF. CDR3 coding DNA: TGTGCCAGCAGGGTGGATCCGGGAGGGGGTTATTTT. This sequence joins TRBV2 and TRBJ2-3; 8 bases are shared with TRBD2. The CDR3 loop spans 12 amino acids. V was pared by 6 bases and J by 15 bases, with 11 bases of the junction left unmatched. Germline loops: CDR1 SNHLY, CDR2 FYNNEI.

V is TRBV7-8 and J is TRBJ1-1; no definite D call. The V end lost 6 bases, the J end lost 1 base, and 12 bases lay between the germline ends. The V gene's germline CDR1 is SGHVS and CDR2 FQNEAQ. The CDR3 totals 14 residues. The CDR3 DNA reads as TGTGCCAGCAGTCACGGAGGGTGGAACACTGAAGCTTTCTTT. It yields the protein CASSHGGWNTEAFF.

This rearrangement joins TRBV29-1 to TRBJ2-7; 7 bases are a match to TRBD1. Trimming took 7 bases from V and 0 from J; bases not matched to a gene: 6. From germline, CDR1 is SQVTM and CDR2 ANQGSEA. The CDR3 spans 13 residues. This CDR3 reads CSAKGQYSYEQYF. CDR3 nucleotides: TGCAGCGCTAAGGGACAGTACTCCTACGAGCAGTACTTC.

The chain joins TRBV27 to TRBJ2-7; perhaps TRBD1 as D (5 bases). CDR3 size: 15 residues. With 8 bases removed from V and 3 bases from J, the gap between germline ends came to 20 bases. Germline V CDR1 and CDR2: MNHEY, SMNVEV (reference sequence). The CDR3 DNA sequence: TGTGCCAGCGCTTTTTCAGGCAGGGCGAACTACGAGCAGTACTTC. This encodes CASAFSGRANYEQYF.

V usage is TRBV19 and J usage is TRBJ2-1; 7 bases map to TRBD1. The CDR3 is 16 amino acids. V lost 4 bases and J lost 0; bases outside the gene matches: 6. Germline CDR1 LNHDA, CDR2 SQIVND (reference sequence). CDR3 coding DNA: TGTGCCAGTAGTAGGGAGACAGGGAGCTCCTACAATGAGCAGTTCTTC. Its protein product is CASSRETGSSYNEQFF.

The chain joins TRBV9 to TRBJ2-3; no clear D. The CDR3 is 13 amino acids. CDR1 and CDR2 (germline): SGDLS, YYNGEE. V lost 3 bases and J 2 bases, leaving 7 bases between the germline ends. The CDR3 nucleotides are TGTGCCAGCAGCGGACTCATCACAGATACGCAGTATTTT. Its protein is CASSGLITDTQYF.

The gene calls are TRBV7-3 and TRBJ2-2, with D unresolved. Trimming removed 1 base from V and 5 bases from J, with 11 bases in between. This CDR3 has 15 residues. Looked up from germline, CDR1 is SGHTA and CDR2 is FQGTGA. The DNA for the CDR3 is TGTGCCAGCAGCTTAAAGGCAGGTCCAACCGGGGAGCTGTTTTTT. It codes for CASSLKAGPTGELFF.